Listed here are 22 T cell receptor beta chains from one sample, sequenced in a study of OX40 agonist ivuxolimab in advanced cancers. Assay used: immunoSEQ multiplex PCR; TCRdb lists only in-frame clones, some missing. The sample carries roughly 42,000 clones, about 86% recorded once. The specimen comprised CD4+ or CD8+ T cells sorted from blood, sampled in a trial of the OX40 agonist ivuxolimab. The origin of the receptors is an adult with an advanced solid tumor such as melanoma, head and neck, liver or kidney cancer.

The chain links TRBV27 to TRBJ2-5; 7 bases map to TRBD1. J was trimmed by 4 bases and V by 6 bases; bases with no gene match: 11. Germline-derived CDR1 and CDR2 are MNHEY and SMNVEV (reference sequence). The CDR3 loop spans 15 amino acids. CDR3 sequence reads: CASRTRTGVRETQYF. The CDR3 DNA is TGTGCCAGCAGAACCCGCACAGGGGTCAGAGAGACCCAGTACTTC.

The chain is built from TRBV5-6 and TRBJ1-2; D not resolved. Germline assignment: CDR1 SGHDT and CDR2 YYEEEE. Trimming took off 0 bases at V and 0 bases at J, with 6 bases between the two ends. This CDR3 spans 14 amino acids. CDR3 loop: CASSLEGSNYGYTF. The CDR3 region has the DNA TGTGCCAGCAGCTTGGAGGGATCTAACTATGGCTACACCTTC.

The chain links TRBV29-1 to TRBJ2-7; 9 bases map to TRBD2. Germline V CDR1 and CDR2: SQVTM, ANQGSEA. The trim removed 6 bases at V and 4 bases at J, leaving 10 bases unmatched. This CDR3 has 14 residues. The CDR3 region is CSVLSGTSRYEQYF. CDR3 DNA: TGCAGCGTACTCTCCGGGACTAGCAGGTACGAGCAGTACTTC.

The CDR3 bases are TGTGCCAGCAGCGCAACTAAGGGGGAGCTGTTTTTT. The encoded protein is CASSATKGELFF. The chain joins TRBV9 to TRBJ2-2; D gene ambiguous. V was clipped by 3 bases and J by 8 bases, with 8 bases between them. Germline V CDR1 and CDR2: SGDLS, YYNGEE. CDR3 length: 12 amino acids.

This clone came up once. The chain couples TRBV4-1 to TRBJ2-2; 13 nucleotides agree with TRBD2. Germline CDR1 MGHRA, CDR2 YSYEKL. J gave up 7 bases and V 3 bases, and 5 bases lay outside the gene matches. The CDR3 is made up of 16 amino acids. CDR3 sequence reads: CASSQTSGGQGGELFF. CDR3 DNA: TGCGCCAGCAGCCAGACTAGCGGGGGGCAGGGCGGGGAGCTGTTTTTT.

In nucleotides, the CDR3 is TGCAGCGTTGCAGGGACGGACTCTGGAAACACCATATATTTT. Its protein product is CSVAGTDSGNTIYF. The V gene is TRBV29-1, the J gene TRBJ1-3, with a tentative D call TRBD1 (5 bases). This CDR3 region has 14 residues. V was shortened by 4 bases and J by 0 bases, with 10 bases between the two germline ends. Germline lookup yields CDR1 SQVTM and CDR2 ANQGSEA.

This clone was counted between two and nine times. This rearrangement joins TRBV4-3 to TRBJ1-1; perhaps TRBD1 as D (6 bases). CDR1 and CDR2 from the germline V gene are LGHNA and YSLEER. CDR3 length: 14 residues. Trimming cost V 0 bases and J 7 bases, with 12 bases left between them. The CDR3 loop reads CASSQEQQGLEAFF. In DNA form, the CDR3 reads TGCGCCAGCAGCCAAGAGCAACAGGGCCTTGAAGCTTTCTTT.

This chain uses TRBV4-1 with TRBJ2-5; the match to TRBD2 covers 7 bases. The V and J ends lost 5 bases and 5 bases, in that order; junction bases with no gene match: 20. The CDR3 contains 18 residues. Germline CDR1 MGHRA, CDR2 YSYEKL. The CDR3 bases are TGCGCCAGCAGCAAAATGCCGGGACTACCTAAACCTCTGGAGACCCAGTACTTC. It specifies CASSKMPGLPKPLETQYF.

The CDR3: CASSITGVAAYEQYF. DNA of the CDR3: TGTGCCAGTAGTATAACCGGGGTAGCGGCGTACGAGCAGTACTTC. This rearrangement joins TRBV19 to TRBJ2-7; tentative D call: TRBD2 (6 bases). This CDR3 spans 15 amino acids. Trimming stripped 2 bases from V and 4 bases from J, with 15 bases between. Germline loops: CDR1 LNHDA, CDR2 SQIVND (reference sequence).

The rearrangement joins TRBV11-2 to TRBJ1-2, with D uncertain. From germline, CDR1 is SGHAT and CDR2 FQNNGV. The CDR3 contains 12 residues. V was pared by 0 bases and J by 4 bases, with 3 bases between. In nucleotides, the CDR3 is TGTGCCAGCAGCTTAGAAGCCTATGGCTACACCTTC. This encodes CASSLEAYGYTF.

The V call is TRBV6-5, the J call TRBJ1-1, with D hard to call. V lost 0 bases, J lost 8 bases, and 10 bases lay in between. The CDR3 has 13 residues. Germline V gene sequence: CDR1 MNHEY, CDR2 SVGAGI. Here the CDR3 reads CASSYSKGLEAFF. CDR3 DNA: TGTGCCAGCAGTTACTCGAAAGGGCTCGAAGCTTTCTTT.

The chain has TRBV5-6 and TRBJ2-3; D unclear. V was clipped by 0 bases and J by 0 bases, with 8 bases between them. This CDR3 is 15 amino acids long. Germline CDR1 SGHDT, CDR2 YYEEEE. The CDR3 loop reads CASSLGLASTDTQYF. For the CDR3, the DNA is TGTGCCAGCAGCTTGGGACTCGCTAGCACAGATACGCAGTATTTT.

The CDR3 protein is CASSFFSGPTDTQYF. CDR3 DNA sequence: TGTGCCAGCAGCTTTTTTAGCGGACCCACAGATACGCAGTATTTT. V gene TRBV7-8 combines with J gene TRBJ2-3, with D perhaps matching TRBD2 (6 bases). The CDR3 length is 15 residues. V was clipped by 3 bases and J by 2 bases, with 12 bases between them. Germline CDR1 SGHVS, CDR2 FQNEAQ.

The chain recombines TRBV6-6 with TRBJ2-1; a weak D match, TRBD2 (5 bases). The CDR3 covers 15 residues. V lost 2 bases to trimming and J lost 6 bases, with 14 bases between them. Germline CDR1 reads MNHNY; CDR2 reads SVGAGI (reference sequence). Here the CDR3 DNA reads TGTGCCAGCAGTTACAGCCCGGGGAAAGGCAATGAGCAGTTCTTC. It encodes CASSYSPGKGNEQFF.

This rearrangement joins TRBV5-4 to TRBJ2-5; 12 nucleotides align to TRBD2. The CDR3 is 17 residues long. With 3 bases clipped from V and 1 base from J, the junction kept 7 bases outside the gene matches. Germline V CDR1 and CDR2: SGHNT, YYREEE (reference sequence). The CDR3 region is CASSSNGLAGSQETQYF. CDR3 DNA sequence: TGTGCCAGCAGCTCTAACGGACTAGCGGGATCCCAAGAGACCCAGTACTTC.

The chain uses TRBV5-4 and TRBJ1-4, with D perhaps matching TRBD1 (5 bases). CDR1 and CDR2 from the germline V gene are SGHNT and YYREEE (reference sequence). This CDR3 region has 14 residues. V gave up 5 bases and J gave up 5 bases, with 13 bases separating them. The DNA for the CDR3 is TGTGCCAGCAGGGTAGGACGGACAAATGAAAAACTGTTTTTT. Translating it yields CASRVGRTNEKLFF. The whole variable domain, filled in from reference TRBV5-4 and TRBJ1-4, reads ETGVTQSPTHLIKTRGQQVTLRCSSQSGHNTVSWYQQALGQGPQFIFQYYREEENGRGNFPPRFSGLQFPNYSSELNVNALELDDSALYLCASRVGRTNEKLFFGSGTQLSVL.

CDR3: CASSHGGYTF. The CDR3, as DNA: TGTGCCAGCAGCCACGGTGGCTACACCTTC. The rearrangement uses TRBV7-9 and TRBJ1-2; D unclear. The V gene lost 5 bases and the J gene lost 7 bases, with 5 bases spanning the gap. Germline CDR1 and CDR2: SEHNR and FQNEAQ (reference sequence). The CDR3 sequence is 10 residues long.

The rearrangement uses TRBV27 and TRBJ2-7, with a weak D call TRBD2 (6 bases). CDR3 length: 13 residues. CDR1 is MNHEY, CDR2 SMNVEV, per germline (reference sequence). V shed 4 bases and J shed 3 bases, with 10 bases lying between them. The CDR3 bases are TGTGCCAGCAGTTCTAGCGCCTACTACGAGCAGTACTTC. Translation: CASSSSAYYEQYF.

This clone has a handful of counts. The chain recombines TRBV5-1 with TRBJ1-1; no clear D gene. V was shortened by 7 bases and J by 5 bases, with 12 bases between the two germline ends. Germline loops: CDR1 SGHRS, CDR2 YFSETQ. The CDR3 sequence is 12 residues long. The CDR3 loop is CASYEGGTEAFF. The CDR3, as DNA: TGCGCCAGCTATGAGGGAGGGACTGAAGCTTTCTTT.

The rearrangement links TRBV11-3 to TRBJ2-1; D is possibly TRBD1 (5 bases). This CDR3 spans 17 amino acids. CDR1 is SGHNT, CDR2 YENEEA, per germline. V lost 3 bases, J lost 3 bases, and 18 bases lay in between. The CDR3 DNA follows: TGTGCCAGCAGCTTGGGGCAAGGGCGCATAGACTACAATGAGCAGTTCTTC. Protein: CASSLGQGRIDYNEQFF.

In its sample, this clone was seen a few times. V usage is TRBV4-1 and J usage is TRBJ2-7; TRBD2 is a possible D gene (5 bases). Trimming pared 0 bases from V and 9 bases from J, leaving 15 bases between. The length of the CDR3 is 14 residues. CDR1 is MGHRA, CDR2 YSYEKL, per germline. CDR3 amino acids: CASSQEQNGGGQYF. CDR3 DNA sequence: TGCGCCAGCAGCCAAGAACAGAATGGAGGAGGGCAGTACTTC.

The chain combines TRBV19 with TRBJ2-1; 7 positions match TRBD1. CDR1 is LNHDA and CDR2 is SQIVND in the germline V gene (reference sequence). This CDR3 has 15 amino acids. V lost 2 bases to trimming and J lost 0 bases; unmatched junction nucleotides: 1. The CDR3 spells CASSIWDSSYNEQFF. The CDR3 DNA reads TGTGCCAGTAGTATATGGGACAGCTCCTACAATGAGCAGTTCTTC.